Below, 6 T cell receptor beta chains from the same sample are listed, as sequenced in a study of blood T cell repertoires in COVID-19. The assay was immunoSEQ multiplex PCR, and TCRdb's table has in-frame clones only and misses some. The repertoire holds under 300,000 clones, with about 87% as singletons. What was sequenced was peripheral blood. The receptors were gathered from a woman in her thirties or forties with acute or convalescent COVID-19.

The rearrangement links TRBV19 to TRBJ1-1; tentatively, D is TRBD1 (5 bases). CDR1 and CDR2 (germline): LNHDA, SQIVND (reference sequence). Trimming took off 0 bases at V and 6 bases at J, with 11 bases between the two ends. The CDR3 length is 14 residues. CDR3 nucleotides: TGTGCCAGTAGTATAGAGCGGGGGATGGCTGAAGCTTTCTTT. Translated: CASSIERGMAEAFF.

This chain joins TRBV27 and TRBJ2-1; 8 bases fit TRBD1. Germline V gene data show CDR1 as MNHEY and CDR2 as SMNVEV (reference sequence). The CDR3 extends over 15 amino acids. J was trimmed by 0 bases and V by 5 bases; bases with no gene match: 3. The CDR3 region is CASSDDRGSYNEQFF. The CDR3 nucleotides read TGTGCCAGCAGTGACGACAGGGGCTCCTACAATGAGCAGTTCTTC.

This chain connects TRBV5-6 to TRBJ1-2; D not certain. Germline-derived CDR1 and CDR2 are SGHDT and YYEEEE. The CDR3 spans 15 residues. Trimming took 0 bases from V and 1 from J, leaving 10 bases between them. The CDR3, as DNA: TGTGCCAGCAGCTTGGGACGTCGGGATAACTATGGCTACACCTTC. Translating it yields CASSLGRRDNYGYTF.

This chain uses TRBV29-1 with TRBJ1-2; 9 bases fit TRBD1. Trimming cost V 1 base and J 4 bases; bases outside gene matches: 10. Germline lookup yields CDR1 SQVTM and CDR2 ANQGSEA. There are 16 residues in the CDR3. This CDR3 reads CSVEGHLGQGLYGYTF. In DNA form, the CDR3 reads TGCAGCGTTGAAGGCCACCTCGGACAGGGGCTCTATGGCTACACCTTC.

The V call is TRBV6-1, the J call TRBJ1-4; TRBD1 might be the D (6 bases). The CDR3 length is 15 residues. Germline loops: CDR1 MNHNS, CDR2 SASEGT. Trimming shortened V by 0 bases and J by 14 bases, and 19 bases separated the two germline ends. The CDR3 nucleotides read TGTGCCAGCAGTGAAGCGTCCCCGACAGGCTTTAAGCTGTTTTTT. Amino acid sequence: CASSEASPTGFKLFF.

The CDR3 here is CATQDRFTDTQYF. Here the CDR3 DNA reads TGTGCCACCCAGGACAGGTTCACAGATACGCAGTATTTT. The chain carries TRBV15 and TRBJ2-3; TRBD1 matches 7 bases. Per the germline V gene, CDR1 is LNHNV and CDR2 is YYDKDF (reference sequence). Trimming took 8 bases from V and 2 from J; bases not matched to a gene: 4. The CDR3 consists of 13 residues.